The T cell receptor (beta chain) under discussion was sequenced for a study of CD8+CD57+ T cells in acquired aplastic anemia. TCR beta VDJ and CDR3 were profiled, and genomic DNA was the template. From the reads, TCRdb called clonotypes with MiXCR, one entry per CDR3 protein. The table has under 250,000 distinct CDR3 sequences, over 55% seen once. The CDR3 runs 15 residues. The germline V and J ends were trimmed by 1 base and 4 bases, with 13 bases remaining between them. The V gene's germline CDR1 is LNHDA and CDR2 SQIVND (reference sequence). This clonotype was counted many times. Patients picked for sequencing had shown CD8+CD57+ cell expansion detected by flow cytometry.

Sequenced: sorted CD4+, CD8+, or CD8+CD57+ T cells (not recorded which) from PBMCs. The TCR comes from a human donor with aplastic anemia. The V gene is TRBV19, the J gene TRBJ1-1; D might be TRBD1 (5 bases). CDR3 residues: CASSIGGGGITEAFF. CDR3 nucleotide sequence: TGTGCCAGTAGTATAGGCGGGGGAGGTATCACTGAAGCTTTCTTT.